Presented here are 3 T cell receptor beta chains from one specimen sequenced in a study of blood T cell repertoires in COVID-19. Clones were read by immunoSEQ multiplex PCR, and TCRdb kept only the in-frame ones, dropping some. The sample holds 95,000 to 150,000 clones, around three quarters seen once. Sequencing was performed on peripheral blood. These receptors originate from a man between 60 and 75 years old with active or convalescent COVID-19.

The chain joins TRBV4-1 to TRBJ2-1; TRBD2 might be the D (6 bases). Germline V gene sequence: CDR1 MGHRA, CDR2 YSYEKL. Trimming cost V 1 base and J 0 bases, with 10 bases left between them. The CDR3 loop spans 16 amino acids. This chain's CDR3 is CASSQGWDSSYNEQFF. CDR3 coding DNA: TGCGCCAGCAGCCAAGGGTGGGACTCCTCCTACAATGAGCAGTTCTTC.

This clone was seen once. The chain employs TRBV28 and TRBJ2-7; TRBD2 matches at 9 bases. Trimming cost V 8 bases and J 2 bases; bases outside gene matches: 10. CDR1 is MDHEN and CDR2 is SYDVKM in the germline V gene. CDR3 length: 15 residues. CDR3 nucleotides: TGTGCCAGCTCCTCCGGCGGGAGGGCCCCCTACGAGCAGTACTTC. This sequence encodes CASSSGGRAPYEQYF.

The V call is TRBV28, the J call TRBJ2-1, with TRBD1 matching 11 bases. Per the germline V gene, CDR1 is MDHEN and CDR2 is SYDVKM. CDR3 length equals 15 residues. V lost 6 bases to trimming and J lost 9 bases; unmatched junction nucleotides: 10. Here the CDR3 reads CASSRTGTGGGEQFF. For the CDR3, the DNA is TGTGCCAGCAGCCGTACCGGGACAGGGGGAGGTGAGCAGTTCTTC.